This T cell receptor beta chain was found in a study of T cells in Graves' hyperthyroidism and ophthalmopathy. Amplification targeted TCR beta CDR3 regions from RNA transcripts. Primed by the HTBI set, a first-round RT-PCR was run on the TCR CDR3. Each CDR3 protein is one row after TCRdb ran MiXCR on the multiplex PCR reads. The data contain about 250,000 distinct CDR3 sequences, around 24% of them singletons. Fresh peripheral blood, roughly 9.6 ml, was the source of the PBMCs. The material sequenced was blood. The TCR was taken from a woman in her forties with Graves' ophthalmopathy.

CDR3 sequence: CASYAYGYTF. The CDR3 region has the DNA TGTGCCAGCTACGCCTATGGCTACACCTTC. The chain couples TRBV7-2 to TRBJ1-2; D call uncertain. The CDR3 totals 10 residues. The V gene's germline CDR1 is SGHTA and CDR2 FQGNSA. V was clipped by 8 bases and J by 4 bases, with 5 bases between them.